This T cell receptor beta chain stems from a study of T-cell memory formation after mild COVID-19. Study details: Clusters of TCRs were largely donor specific.

This clonotype showed up just a few times. Constant-segment primers were used for 5'RACE, and the resulting TCR alpha and TCR beta cDNA libraries carried sample barcodes and UMIs. TCRdb re-called the 5' RACE reads through MiXCR, storing one row per CDR3 protein. The repertoire holds hundreds of thousands of distinct CDR3 sequences, with 25% to 30% as singletons. With 0 bases removed from V and 3 bases from J, the gap between germline ends came to 11 bases. This CDR3 region has 15 residues. Germline assignment: CDR1 MNHEY and CDR2 SVGAGI. This chain joins TRBV6-5 and TRBJ1-1; D remains unclear. The TCR was taken from an adult woman who had mild COVID-19 (a few samples of this study predate the infection). Cell type and time point are not known. The sequenced material came from PBMCs or a T cell subset sorted from them (not recorded which). DNA for the CDR3: TGTGCCAGCAGTTACTCGGGCCACCCCCACACTGAAGCTTTCTTT. It specifies CASSYSGHPHTEAFF.